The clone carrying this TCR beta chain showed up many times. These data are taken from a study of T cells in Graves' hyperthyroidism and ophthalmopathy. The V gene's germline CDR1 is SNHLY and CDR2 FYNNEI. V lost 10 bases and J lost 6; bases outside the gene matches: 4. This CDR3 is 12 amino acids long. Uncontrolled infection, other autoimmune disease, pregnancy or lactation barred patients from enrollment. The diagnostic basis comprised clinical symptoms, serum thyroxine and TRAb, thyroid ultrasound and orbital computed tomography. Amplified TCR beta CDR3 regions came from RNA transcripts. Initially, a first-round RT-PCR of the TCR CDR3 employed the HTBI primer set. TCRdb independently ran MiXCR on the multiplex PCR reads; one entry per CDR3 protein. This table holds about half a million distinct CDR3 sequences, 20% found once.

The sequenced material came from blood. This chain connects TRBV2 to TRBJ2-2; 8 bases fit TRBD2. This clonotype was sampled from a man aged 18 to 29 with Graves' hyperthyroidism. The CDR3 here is CAITGGAGELFF. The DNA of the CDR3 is TGTGCCATTACCGGGGGGGCCGGGGAGCTGTTTTTT.